These 29 T cell receptor beta chains originate from one sample sequenced in a study of control samples from healthy donors and cancer patients. The repertoire was sequenced with immunoSEQ multiplex PCR; TCRdb's copy has only in-frame clones and lacks some. The profile covers some 130,000 clones, with about 90% appearing a single time and 2.1% taken by the ten largest. Sequencing was done on a sample of blood. These receptors were collected from a woman aged 50 to 65 in good health.

The rearrangement joins TRBV3-1 (or the pseudogene TRBV3-2) to TRBJ2-7; D unresolved. This CDR3 contains 13 residues. The V end was cut by 1 base, the J end by 4 bases, with 8 bases between. Germline loops: CDR1 LGHDT, CDR2 YNNKEL (reference sequence). CDR3 sequence (DNA): TGTGCCAGCAGCCAAGTTTCTGGATACGAGCAGTACTTC. Protein sequence: CASSQVSGYEQYF.

V is TRBV11-2 and J is TRBJ2-3; 8 nucleotides line up with TRBD2. Unmatched junction bases numbered 12, after V lost 5 bases and J lost 14 bases. The CDR3 has 13 residues. CDR1 and CDR2 (germline): SGHAT, FQNNGV. In DNA, the CDR3 is TGTGCCAGCAGCGCCGCCGGGGGGGCGCATCGGTATTTT. Its translation is CASSAAGGAHRYF.

This chain uses TRBV30 with TRBJ1-6; D is ambiguous. The V and J ends lost 0 bases and 9 bases respectively, with 6 bases between them. The CDR3 is 12 amino acids. The germline CDR1 and CDR2 sequences are GTSNPN and SVGIG (reference sequence). The CDR3 reads CAWSVSGSPLHF. CDR3 in DNA: TGTGCCTGGAGTGTAAGTGGTTCACCCCTCCACTTT.

The rearrangement links TRBV5-8 to TRBJ2-1; possible D gene TRBD1, 7 bases. V lost 5 bases to trimming and J lost 15 bases, with 30 bases between them. The CDR3 has 16 amino acids. The V gene's germline CDR1 is SGHTS and CDR2 YDEGEE. In nucleotides, the CDR3 is TGTGCCAGCAGACTTCTCACAGGGGACTTTAGGGGTTTCGTGTTCTTC. It yields the protein CASRLLTGDFRGFVFF. Together with reference TRBV5-8 and TRBJ2-1, the CDR3 gives the full variable domain: EAGVTQSPTHLIKTRGQQATLRCSPISGHTSVYWYQQALGLGLQFLLWYDEGEERNRGNFPPRFSGRQFPNYSSELNVNALELEDSALYLCASRLLTGDFRGFVFFGPGTRLTVL.

The rearrangement joins TRBV19 to TRBJ1-2; D not resolved. CDR1 LNHDA and CDR2 SQIVND come from the germline V gene (reference sequence). The CDR3 totals 16 residues. V gave up 0 bases and J gave up 2 bases, with 13 bases separating them. The CDR3 sequence: CASSIERVGTNYGYTF. The CDR3 DNA is TGTGCCAGTAGTATAGAGAGGGTCGGCACCAACTATGGCTACACCTTC. Supplemented by reference TRBV19 and TRBJ1-2, the full variable domain reads DGGITQSPKYLFRKEGQNVTLSCEQNLNHDAMYWYRQDPGQGLRLIYYSQIVNDFQKGDIAEGYSVSREKKESFPLTVTSAQKNPTAFYLCASSIERVGTNYGYTFGSGTRLTVV.

The chain has TRBV5-1 and TRBJ2-7; tentative D call: TRBD1 (6 bases). V dropped 4 bases and J dropped 3 bases, with 8 bases sitting between them. The germline V gene encodes CDR1 SGHRS and CDR2 YFSETQ. This CDR3 has 12 amino acids. The CDR3 spells CASSRDNYEQYF. Written as DNA, the CDR3 is TGCGCCAGCAGCAGGGACAACTACGAGCAGTACTTC. Full variable domain (outside the CDR3, taken from reference TRBV5-1 and TRBJ2-7): KAGVTQTPRYLIKTRGQQVTLSCSPISGHRSVSWYQQTPGQGLQFLFEYFSETQRNKGNFPGRFSGRQFSNSRSEMNVSTLELGDSALYLCASSRDNYEQYFGPGTRLTVT.

The chain is built from TRBV27 and TRBJ2-5; D may be TRBD2 (5 bases). The CDR3 totals 12 residues. Germline V CDR1 and CDR2: MNHEY, SMNVEV (reference sequence). The CDR3 loop is CESRARNETQYF. CDR3 DNA sequence: TGTGAGTCGAGGGCTAGAAATGAGACCCAGTACTTC.

The V and J genes are TRBV3-1 (or the pseudogene TRBV3-2) and TRBJ1-2; D possibly corresponds to TRBD1 (5 bases). Germline CDR1 and CDR2: LGHDT and YNNKEL (reference sequence). Trimming left V 6 bases short and J 0 bases short, with 14 bases between. CDR3 length: 15 residues. The CDR3 loop reads CASRFRAGANYGYTF. CDR3 DNA sequence: TGTGCCAGCAGGTTTAGAGCGGGGGCTAACTATGGCTACACCTTC.

This clone appeared a few times. The chain couples TRBV5-1 to TRBJ1-4, with D perhaps TRBD1 (6 bases). V lost 0 bases and J lost 7, with 10 bases in between. CDR3 length: 14 residues. Germline V gene sequence: CDR1 SGHRS, CDR2 YFSETQ. The CDR3 bases are TGCGCCAGCAGCTTGGGCAGGGGCAGTGAAAAACTGTTTTTT. This gives the protein CASSLGRGSEKLFF.

The chain combines TRBV5-5 with TRBJ1-4; D unclear. This CDR3 contains 13 residues. From germline, CDR1 is SGHKS and CDR2 YYEKEE (reference sequence). Trimming took off 2 bases at V and 0 bases at J, with 2 bases between the two ends. CDR3 DNA: TGTGCCAGCAGCTTACCAACTAATGAAAAACTGTTTTTT. It specifies CASSLPTNEKLFF. The full variable domain, in which reference TRBV5-5 and TRBJ1-4 provide the parts outside the CDR3, is DAGVTQSPTHLIKTRGQQVTLRCSPISGHKSVSWYQQVLGQGPQFIFQYYEKEERGRGNFPDRFSARQFPNYSSELNVNALLLGDSALYLCASSLPTNEKLFFGSGTQLSVL.

This chain uses TRBV4-2 with TRBJ2-5; no clear D. This CDR3 is built from 15 residues. With 3 bases removed from V and 5 bases from J, the gap between germline ends came to 16 bases. Germline V CDR1 and CDR2: LGHNA, YNFKEQ. The CDR3 is CASSQPSMQVETQYF. In DNA, the CDR3 is TGTGCCAGCAGCCAGCCGTCCATGCAGGTGGAGACCCAGTACTTC.

The chain has TRBV5-1 and TRBJ1-1, with D maybe TRBD1 (5 bases). The CDR3 length is 14 residues. Trimming pared 0 bases from V and 1 base from J, leaving 7 bases between. Germline CDR1 SGHRS, CDR2 YFSETQ. CDR3 amino acids: CASSLETGNTEAFF. DNA for the CDR3: TGCGCCAGCAGCTTGGAAACAGGGAACACTGAAGCTTTCTTT.

In its sample, this clone was seen a few times. The CDR3 loop is CASSEDRDTYEQYF. The CDR3 DNA reads as TGTGCCAGCAGCGAGGACAGGGATACCTACGAGCAGTACTTC. This rearrangement joins TRBV5-4 to TRBJ2-7; the match to TRBD1 covers 8 bases. The CDR3 is 14 amino acids. The V segment lost 4 bases and the J segment 2 bases; nucleotides outside the gene matches: 5. CDR1 and CDR2 (germline): SGHNT, YYREEE (reference sequence).

The chain uses TRBV18 and TRBJ2-5; 11 bases agree with TRBD1. J was trimmed by 6 bases and V by 2 bases; bases with no gene match: 8. Germline-derived CDR1 and CDR2 are KGHSH and LQKENI. The CDR3 runs to 16 residues. The CDR3 region is CASSPRGTGGTKTQYF. CDR3 nucleotide sequence: TGTGCCAGCTCACCAAGAGGGACAGGGGGAACAAAGACCCAGTACTTC.

The chain is built from TRBV1 and TRBJ2-3; the table names TRBD2, a call not compared with the DNA. TRBV1 is a pseudogene. The CDR3 sequence is 16 residues long. In DNA, the CDR3 is TGCACCAGCAGCCTCACTAGCGGGGTTAGCACAGATACGCAGTATTTT. Protein: CTSSLTSGVSTDTQYF.

V is TRBV28 and J is TRBJ1-2; 7 nucleotides match TRBD1. After removal of 1 base from V and 8 bases from J, the junction contained 4 bases not matched to a gene. The CDR3 is 13 amino acids. The germline CDR1 and CDR2 sequences are MDHEN and SYDVKM. CDR3 DNA sequence: TGTGCCAGCAGTTTATTGGGACAGTGGGGCTACACCTTC. Amino acid sequence: CASSLLGQWGYTF.

The CDR3 coding sequence is TGTGCCAGCAGCCAAGAGTTACAAAGCTCCTATAATTCACCCCTCCACTTT. Residues: CASSQELQSSYNSPLHF. The chain employs TRBV4-2 and TRBJ1-6; D is unclear. This CDR3 comprises 17 residues. Germline assignment: CDR1 LGHNA and CDR2 YNFKEQ. V lost 0 bases and J lost 0, with 9 bases in between.

The genes are TRBV29-1 and TRBJ2-1, with D unclear. This CDR3 region has 13 residues. Looked up from germline, CDR1 is SQVTM and CDR2 is ANQGSEA. Deletions cut 4 bases from V and 11 bases from J, with 18 bases between. CDR3 residues: CSVVGQRDGQQFF. As DNA, the CDR3 is TGCAGCGTTGTCGGCCAGCGAGACGGCCAGCAGTTCTTC.

The chain combines TRBV5-1 with TRBJ1-2; D is perhaps TRBD1 (5 bases). The CDR3 spans 16 residues. The germline V gene encodes CDR1 SGHRS and CDR2 YFSETQ. Trimming left V 8 bases short and J 2 bases short, with 22 bases between. The CDR3 region has the DNA TGCGCCAGTGGCACGGGGCGACAGCAGCAGAACTATGGCTACACCTTC. This translates into CASGTGRQQQNYGYTF.

This chain connects TRBV30 to TRBJ2-3, with 7 bases that match TRBD2. This CDR3 comprises 15 residues. Germline loops: CDR1 GTSNPN, CDR2 SVGIG (reference sequence). V gave up 1 base and J gave up 0 bases; unmatched junction bases: 4. CDR3 amino acids: CAWSGPGGSTDTQYF. In DNA form, the CDR3 reads TGTGCCTGGAGTGGGCCGGGGGGTAGCACAGATACGCAGTATTTT.

CDR3 nucleotides: TGTGCCAGCAGCCCCGTCCCGGGACAGGGGAACACTGAAGCTTTCTTT. The encoded protein is CASSPVPGQGNTEAFF. This chain links TRBV7-8 with TRBJ1-1; 9 positions match TRBD1. J lost 1 base, V lost 5 bases, and 8 bases had no gene match. The V gene's germline CDR1 is SGHVS and CDR2 FQNEAQ. CDR3 length: 16 residues.

The genes are TRBV7-9 and TRBJ2-7, with D possibly being TRBD1 or TRBD2 (7 bases each). The germline CDR1 and CDR2 sequences are SEHNR and FQNEAQ (reference sequence). V was cut by 5 bases and J by 2 bases, with 13 bases left in between. The CDR3 covers 14 residues. The CDR3 sequence is CASSRGDSTYEQYF. The CDR3 DNA sequence: TGTGCCAGCAGCCGGGGGGACAGTACCTACGAGCAGTACTTC.

This CDR3 is CASPTGVAWNYGYTF. As DNA, the CDR3 is TGTGCCAGCCCAACAGGGGTGGCTTGGAACTATGGCTACACCTTC. The chain uses TRBV7-6 and TRBJ1-2; 7 bases align to TRBD1. This CDR3 spans 15 amino acids. CDR1 and CDR2 (germline): SGHVS, FNYEAQ. V trimming: 8 bases; J trimming: 2 bases; junction bases outside the gene matches: 11. The variable domain in full, completed from reference TRBV7-6 and TRBJ1-2, reads GAGVSQSPRYKVTKRGQDVALRCDPISGHVSLYWYRQALGQGPEFLTYFNYEAQQDKSGLPNDRFSAERPEGSISTLTIQRTEQRDSAMYRCASPTGVAWNYGYTFGSGTRLTVV.

The gene calls are TRBV19 and TRBJ1-5; D is uncertain. Per germline, CDR1 LNHDA and CDR2 SQIVND (reference sequence). The CDR3 is 12 residues long. The V end lost 4 bases, the J end lost 3 bases, and 4 bases lay between the germline ends. In DNA form, the CDR3 reads TGTGCCAGTAGTAACCCCAATCAGCCCCAGCATTTT. Its protein is CASSNPNQPQHF.

This clone was seen a few times. CDR3 coding DNA: TGTGCCAGCAGCCTGGGGGGACAGGGCAAGCACTATGGCTACACCTTC. It is translated as CASSLGGQGKHYGYTF. The chain employs TRBV7-2 and TRBJ1-2; 9 nucleotides line up with TRBD1. This CDR3 has 16 residues. Trimming cost V 5 bases and J 3 bases; bases outside gene matches: 10. Germline V gene lookup returns CDR1 SGHTA and CDR2 FQGNSA.

The V and J genes are TRBV7-9 and TRBJ2-1, with TRBD1 as a possible D gene (5 bases). The CDR3 has 16 residues. The V and J ends lost 1 base and 0 bases respectively, with 10 bases between them. Germline V lookup: CDR1 SEHNR, CDR2 FQNEAQ (reference sequence). The CDR3 nucleotides read TGTGCCAGCAGCTTAGGCGGCGACAGCTCCTACAATGAGCAGTTCTTC. It yields the protein CASSLGGDSSYNEQFF.

This clone was seen just once. The CDR3 nucleotides are TGTGCCAGCAGCCAACTTAGCGGCCTCCACCAGACCCAGTACTTC. Translated, it gives CASSQLSGLHQTQYF. The chain recombines TRBV3-1 (or the pseudogene TRBV3-2) with TRBJ2-5, with D possibly TRBD2 on 6 matching bases. Germline CDR1 LGHDT, CDR2 YNNKEL (reference sequence). V was cut by 2 bases and J by 6 bases, with 16 bases left in between. The CDR3 sequence is 15 residues long.

The chain is built from TRBV15 and TRBJ1-1, with D perhaps TRBD1 (6 bases). The CDR3 consists of 14 residues. Germline V gene data show CDR1 as LNHNV and CDR2 as YYDKDF (reference sequence). V shed 6 bases and J shed 9 bases, with 20 bases lying between them. In DNA form, the CDR3 reads TGTGCCACCAGTTTAGACAGGCCCAGCGTGCAAGCTTTCTTT. Protein product: CATSLDRPSVQAFF.

This chain links TRBV19 with TRBJ2-7; 10 bases fit TRBD1. This CDR3 contains 15 residues. Germline values: CDR1 LNHDA, CDR2 SQIVND (reference sequence). J was trimmed by 0 bases and V by 8 bases; bases with no gene match: 7. The CDR3 nucleotides are TGTGCCAGTTCCCCGGGACAGGGGACCTCCTACGAGCAGTACTTC. Protein sequence: CASSPGQGTSYEQYF.